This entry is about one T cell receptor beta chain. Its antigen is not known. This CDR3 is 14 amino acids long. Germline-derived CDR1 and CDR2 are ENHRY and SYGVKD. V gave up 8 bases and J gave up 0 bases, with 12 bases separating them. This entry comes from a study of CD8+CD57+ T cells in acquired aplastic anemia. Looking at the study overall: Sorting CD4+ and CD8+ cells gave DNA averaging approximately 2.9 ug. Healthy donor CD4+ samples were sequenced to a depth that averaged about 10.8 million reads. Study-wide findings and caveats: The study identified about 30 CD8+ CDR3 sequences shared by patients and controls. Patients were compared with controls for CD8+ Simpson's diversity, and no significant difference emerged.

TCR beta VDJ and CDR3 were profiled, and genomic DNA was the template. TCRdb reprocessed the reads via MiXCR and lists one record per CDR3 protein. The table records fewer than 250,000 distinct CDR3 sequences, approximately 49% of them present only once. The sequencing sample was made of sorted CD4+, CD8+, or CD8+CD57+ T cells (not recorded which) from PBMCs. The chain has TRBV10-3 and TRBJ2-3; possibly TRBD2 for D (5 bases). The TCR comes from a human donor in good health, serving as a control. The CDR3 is CAISEAQSTDTQYF. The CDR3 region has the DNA TGTGCCATCTCGGAGGCCCAAAGCACAGATACGCAGTATTTT.